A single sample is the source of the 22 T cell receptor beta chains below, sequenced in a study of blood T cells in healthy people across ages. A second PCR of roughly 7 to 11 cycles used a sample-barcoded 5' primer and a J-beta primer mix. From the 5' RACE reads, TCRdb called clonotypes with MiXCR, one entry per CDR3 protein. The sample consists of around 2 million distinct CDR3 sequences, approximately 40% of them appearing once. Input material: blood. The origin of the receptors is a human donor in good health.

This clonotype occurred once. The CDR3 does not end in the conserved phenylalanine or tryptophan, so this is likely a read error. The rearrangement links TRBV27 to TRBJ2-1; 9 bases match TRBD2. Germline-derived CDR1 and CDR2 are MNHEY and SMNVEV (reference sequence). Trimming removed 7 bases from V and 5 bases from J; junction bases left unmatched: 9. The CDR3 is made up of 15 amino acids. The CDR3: CASMILSGGHNEQFV. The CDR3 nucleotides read TGTGCCAGCATGATTCTTAGCGGGGGCCACAATGAGCAGTTCGTC.

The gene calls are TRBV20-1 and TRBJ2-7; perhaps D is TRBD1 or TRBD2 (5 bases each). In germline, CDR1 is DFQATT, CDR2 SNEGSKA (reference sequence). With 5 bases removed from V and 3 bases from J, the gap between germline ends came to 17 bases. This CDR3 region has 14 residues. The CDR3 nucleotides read TGCAGTGCTGATGGCACCGGGGCTAACTACGAGCAGTACTTC. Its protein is CSADGTGANYEQYF.

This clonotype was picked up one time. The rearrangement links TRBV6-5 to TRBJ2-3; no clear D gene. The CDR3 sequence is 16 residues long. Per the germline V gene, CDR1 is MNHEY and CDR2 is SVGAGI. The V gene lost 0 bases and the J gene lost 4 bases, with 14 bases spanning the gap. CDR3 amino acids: CASSYSSPGQADTQYF. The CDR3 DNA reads TGTGCCAGCAGTTACTCGAGTCCCGGCCAGGCAGATACGCAGTATTTT.

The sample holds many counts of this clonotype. CDR3 sequence: CASSPRDTRSGANVLTF. CDR3 nucleotide sequence: TGTGCCAGCAGTCCCCGGGACACCCGGTCTGGGGCCAACGTCCTGACTTTC. The V gene is TRBV27, the J gene TRBJ2-6; possibly TRBD1 for D (6 bases). CDR1 and CDR2 (germline): MNHEY, SMNVEV (reference sequence). V lost 5 bases and J lost 1, with 15 bases in between. The CDR3 sequence is 17 residues long.

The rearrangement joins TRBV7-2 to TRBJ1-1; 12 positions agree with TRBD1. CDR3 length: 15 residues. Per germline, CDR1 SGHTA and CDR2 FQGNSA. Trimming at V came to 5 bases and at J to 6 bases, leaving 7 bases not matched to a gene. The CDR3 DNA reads TGTGCCAGCAGCAGACCGGGACAGGGGGCCTCTGAAGCTTTCTTT. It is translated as CASSRPGQGASEAFF.

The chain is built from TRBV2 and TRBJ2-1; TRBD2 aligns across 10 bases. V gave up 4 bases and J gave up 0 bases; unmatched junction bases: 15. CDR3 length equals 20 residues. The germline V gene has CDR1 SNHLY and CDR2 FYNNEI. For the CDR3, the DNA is TGTGCCAGCAGTGGGGGAAAGGCTAGCGGGGGCGCTCCCTCCTACAATGAGCAGTTCTTC. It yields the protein CASSGGKASGGAPSYNEQFF.

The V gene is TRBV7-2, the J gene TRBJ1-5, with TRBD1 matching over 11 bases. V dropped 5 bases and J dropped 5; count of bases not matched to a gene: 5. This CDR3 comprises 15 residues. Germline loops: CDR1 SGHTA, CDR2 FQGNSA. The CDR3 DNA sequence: TGTGCCAGCAGCCGGGACAGGGGGACTCATCAGCCCCAGCATTTT. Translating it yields CASSRDRGTHQPQHF.

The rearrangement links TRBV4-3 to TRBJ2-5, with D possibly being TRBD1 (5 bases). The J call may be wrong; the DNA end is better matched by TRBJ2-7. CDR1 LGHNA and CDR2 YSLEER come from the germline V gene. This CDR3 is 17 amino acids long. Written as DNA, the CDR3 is TGCGCCAGCAGCCTCCCGACAGCCCTCTTCACCTATCGCGAGCAGTACTTC. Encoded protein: CASSLPTALFTYREQYF.

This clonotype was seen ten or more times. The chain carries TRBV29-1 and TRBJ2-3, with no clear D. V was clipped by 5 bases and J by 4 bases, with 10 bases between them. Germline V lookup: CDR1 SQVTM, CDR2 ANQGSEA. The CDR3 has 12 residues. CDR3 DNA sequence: TGCAGCGTTCAGGAAGGGTCAGATACGCAGTATTTT. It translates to CSVQEGSDTQYF.

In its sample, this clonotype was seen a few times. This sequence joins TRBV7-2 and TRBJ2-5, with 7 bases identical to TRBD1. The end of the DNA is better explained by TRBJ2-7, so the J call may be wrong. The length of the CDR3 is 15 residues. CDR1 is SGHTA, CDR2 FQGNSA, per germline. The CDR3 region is CASSFLPGQSYEQYF. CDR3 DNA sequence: TGTGCCAGCAGCTTTCTTCCGGGACAGTCTTACGAGCAGTACTTC.

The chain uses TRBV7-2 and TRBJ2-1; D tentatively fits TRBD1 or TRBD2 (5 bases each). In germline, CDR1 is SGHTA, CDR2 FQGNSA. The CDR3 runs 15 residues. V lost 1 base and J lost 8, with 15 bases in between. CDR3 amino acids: CASSLVPGMGDEQFF. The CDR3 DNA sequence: TGTGCCAGCAGCTTAGTACCGGGGATGGGGGATGAGCAGTTCTTC.

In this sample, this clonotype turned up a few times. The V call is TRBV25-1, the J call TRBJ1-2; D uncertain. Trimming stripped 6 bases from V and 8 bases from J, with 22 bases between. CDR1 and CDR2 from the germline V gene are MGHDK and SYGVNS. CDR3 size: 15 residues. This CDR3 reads CASSRRVGSLQGYTF. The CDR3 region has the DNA TGTGCCAGCAGCCGAAGGGTAGGGAGCCTCCAGGGCTACACCTTC.

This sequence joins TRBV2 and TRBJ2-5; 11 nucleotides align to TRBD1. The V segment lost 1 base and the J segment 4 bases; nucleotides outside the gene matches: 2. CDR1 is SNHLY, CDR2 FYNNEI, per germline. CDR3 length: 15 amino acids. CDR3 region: CASSEDGTGGETQYF. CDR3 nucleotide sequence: TGTGCCAGCAGTGAAGATGGGACAGGGGGAGAGACCCAGTACTTC.

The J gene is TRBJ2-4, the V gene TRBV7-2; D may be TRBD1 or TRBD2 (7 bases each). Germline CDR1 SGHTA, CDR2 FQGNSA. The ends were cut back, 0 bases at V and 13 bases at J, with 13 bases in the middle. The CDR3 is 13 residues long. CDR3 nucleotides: TGTGCCAGCAGCTTAGCCGACAGGGAGGGGCAGTACTTC. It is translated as CASSLADREGQYF.

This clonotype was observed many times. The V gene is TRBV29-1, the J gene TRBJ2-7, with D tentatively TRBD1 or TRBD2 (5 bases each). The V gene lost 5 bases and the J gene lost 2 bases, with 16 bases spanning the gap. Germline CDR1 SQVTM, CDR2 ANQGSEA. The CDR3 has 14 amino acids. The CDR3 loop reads CSVTEWDRAYEQYF. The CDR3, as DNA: TGCAGCGTTACAGAATGGGACCGGGCCTACGAGCAGTACTTC.

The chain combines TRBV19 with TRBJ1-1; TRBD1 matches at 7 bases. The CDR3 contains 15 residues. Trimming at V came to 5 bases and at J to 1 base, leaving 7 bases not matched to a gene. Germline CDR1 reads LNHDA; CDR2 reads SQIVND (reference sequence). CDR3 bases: TGTGCCAGTAGTTACGACAGGGTCCCGAACACTGAAGCTTTCTTT. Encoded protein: CASSYDRVPNTEAFF.

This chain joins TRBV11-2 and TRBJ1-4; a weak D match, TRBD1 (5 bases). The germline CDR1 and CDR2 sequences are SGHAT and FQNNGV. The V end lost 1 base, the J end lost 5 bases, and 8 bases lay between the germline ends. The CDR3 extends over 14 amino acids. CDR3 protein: CASSLGQRNEKLFF. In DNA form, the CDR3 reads TGTGCCAGCAGCTTAGGACAGAGGAATGAAAAACTGTTTTTT.

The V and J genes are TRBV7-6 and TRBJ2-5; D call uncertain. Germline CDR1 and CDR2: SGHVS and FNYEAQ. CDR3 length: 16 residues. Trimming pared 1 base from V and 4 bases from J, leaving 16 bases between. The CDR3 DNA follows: TGTGCCAGCAGCTTAGAAGCGCAGGATCTAGGAGAGACCCAGTACTTC. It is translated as CASSLEAQDLGETQYF.

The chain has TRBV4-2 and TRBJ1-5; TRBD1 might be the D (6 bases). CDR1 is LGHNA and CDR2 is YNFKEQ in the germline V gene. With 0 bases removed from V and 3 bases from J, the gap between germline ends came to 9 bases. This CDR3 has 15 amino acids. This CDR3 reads CASSQEQGTNQPQHF. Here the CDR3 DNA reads TGTGCCAGCAGCCAAGAACAGGGAACCAATCAGCCCCAGCATTTT.

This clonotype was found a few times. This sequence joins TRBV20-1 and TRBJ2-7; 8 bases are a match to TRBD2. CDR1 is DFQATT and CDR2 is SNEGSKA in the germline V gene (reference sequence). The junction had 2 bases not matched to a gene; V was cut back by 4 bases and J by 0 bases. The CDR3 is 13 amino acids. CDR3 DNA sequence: TGCAGTGCTATAGCGGGGAGCTCCTACGAGCAGTACTTC. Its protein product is CSAIAGSSYEQYF.

The CDR3 sequence is CASSLSAGMETQYF. The CDR3, as DNA: TGTGCCAGCAGCTTATCCGCGGGGATGGAGACCCAGTACTTC. The chain couples TRBV7-2 to TRBJ2-5; possibly TRBD2 for D (6 bases). Deletions cut 2 bases from V and 5 bases from J, with 12 bases between. This CDR3 is built from 14 residues. Germline values: CDR1 SGHTA, CDR2 FQGNSA.

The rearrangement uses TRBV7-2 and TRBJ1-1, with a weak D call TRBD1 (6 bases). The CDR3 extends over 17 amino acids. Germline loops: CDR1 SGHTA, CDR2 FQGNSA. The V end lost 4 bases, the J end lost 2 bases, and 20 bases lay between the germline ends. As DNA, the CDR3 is TGTGCCAGCAGCTGGGGGCGTGTGGGGAGAGGTAACACTGAAGCTTTCTTT. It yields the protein CASSWGRVGRGNTEAFF.